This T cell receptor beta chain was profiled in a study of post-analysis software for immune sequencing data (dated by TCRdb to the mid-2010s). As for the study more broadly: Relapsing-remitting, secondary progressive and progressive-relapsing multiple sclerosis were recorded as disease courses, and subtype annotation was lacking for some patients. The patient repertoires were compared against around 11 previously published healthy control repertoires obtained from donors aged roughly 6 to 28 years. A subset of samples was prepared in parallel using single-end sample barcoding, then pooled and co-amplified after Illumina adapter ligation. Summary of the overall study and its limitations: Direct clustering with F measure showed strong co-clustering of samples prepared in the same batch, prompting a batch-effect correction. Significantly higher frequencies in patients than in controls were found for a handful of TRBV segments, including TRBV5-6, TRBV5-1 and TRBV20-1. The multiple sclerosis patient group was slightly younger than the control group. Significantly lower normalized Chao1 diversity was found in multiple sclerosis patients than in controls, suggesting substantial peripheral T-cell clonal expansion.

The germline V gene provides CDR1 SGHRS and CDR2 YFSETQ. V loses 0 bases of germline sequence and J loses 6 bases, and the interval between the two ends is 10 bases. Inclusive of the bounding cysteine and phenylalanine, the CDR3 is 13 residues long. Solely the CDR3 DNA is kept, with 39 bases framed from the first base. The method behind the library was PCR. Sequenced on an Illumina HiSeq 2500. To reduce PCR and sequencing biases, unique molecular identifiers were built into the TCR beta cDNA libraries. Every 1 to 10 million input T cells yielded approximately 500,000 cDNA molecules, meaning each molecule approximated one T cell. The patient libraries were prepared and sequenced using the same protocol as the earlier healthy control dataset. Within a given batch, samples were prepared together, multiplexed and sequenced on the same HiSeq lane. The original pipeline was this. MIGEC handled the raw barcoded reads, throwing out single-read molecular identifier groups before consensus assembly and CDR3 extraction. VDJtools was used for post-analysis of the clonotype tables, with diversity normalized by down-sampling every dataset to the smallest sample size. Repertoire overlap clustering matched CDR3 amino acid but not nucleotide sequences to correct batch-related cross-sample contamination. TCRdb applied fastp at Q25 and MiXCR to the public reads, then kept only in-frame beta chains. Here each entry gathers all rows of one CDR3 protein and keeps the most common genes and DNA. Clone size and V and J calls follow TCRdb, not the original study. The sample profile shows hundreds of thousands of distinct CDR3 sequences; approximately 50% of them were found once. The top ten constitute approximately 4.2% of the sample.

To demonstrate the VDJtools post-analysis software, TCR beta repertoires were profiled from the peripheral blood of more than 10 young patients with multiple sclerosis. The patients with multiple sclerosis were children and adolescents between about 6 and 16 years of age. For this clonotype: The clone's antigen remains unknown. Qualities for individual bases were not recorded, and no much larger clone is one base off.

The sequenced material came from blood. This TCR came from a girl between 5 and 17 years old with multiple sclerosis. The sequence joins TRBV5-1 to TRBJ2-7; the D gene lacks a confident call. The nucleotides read TGCGCCAGCAGCTTGGATGGGGTGGGCGAGCAGTACTTC. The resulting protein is CASSLDGVGEQYF.